The T cell receptor (beta chain) described here comes from a study of CD8 T cells in ankylosing spondylitis. The CDR3 sequence is 17 residues long. Germline CDR1 SGDLS, CDR2 YYNGEE. The V gene end was trimmed by 4 bases and the J gene end by 0 bases; junction bases not matched to a gene: 6. This clonotype has a count of ten or more. Libraries of TCR beta came from quantitative 5'-RACE with molecular barcodes. TCRdb reprocessed the 5' RACE reads via MiXCR and lists one record per CDR3 protein. In the table there are 25,000 to 35,000 distinct CDR3 sequences, about 5.6% of which are singletons. Sequencing was carried out using blood, either unsorted or a sorted T cell fraction (not recorded which). The chain couples TRBV9 to TRBJ2-1; TRBD2 matches 11 bases. The TCR was taken from a female donor with ankylosing spondylitis or in good health (not recorded which). The CDR3 nucleotides read TGTGCCAGCAGCCCGACTAGCGGGGCCAGCTCCTACAATGAGCAGTTCTTC. Amino acid sequence: CASSPTSGASSYNEQFF.